The 18 T cell receptor beta chains in this list originate from one sample, sequenced in a study of control samples from healthy donors and cancer patients. Libraries were prepared by immunoSEQ multiplex PCR; TCRdb keeps only in-frame clonotypes and omits some of them. The sample lists 100,000 to 150,000 clones; approximately 90% were seen once. Sequenced sample: blood. Receptors were obtained from a young man in good health.

The rearrangement uses TRBV2 and TRBJ1-5; 7 bases agree with TRBD1. The CDR3 runs 13 residues. The V gene's germline CDR1 is SNHLY and CDR2 FYNNEI. The J segment lost 7 bases and the V segment lost 5 bases, leaving 5 bases of the junction unmatched. CDR3 sequence (DNA): TGTGCCAGCAGTTTTCCAGGGGGGCAGCCCCAGCATTTT. Its protein product is CASSFPGGQPQHF. Looking up the rest from reference TRBV2 and TRBJ1-5 gives the full variable domain: EPEVTQTPSHQVTQMGQEVILRCVPISNHLYFYWYRQILGQKVEFLVSFYNNEISEKSEIFDDQFSVERPDGSNFTLKIRSTKLEDSAMYFCASSFPGGQPQHFGDGTRLSIL.

This chain uses TRBV10-2 with TRBJ1-1, with no clear D. V lost 3 bases to trimming and J lost 1 base, with 6 bases between them. Germline V CDR1 and CDR2: WSHSY, SAAADI. The CDR3 has 13 amino acids. The CDR3 coding sequence is TGCGCCAGCAGTGACCCAGGGAACACTGAAGCTTTCTTT. Its protein is CASSDPGNTEAFF.

The chain has TRBV5-1 and TRBJ1-1; TRBD1 agrees at 9 bases. Germline trimming cut 1 base from V and 0 bases from J; bases unmatched to any gene: 7. Germline values: CDR1 SGHRS, CDR2 YFSETQ. The CDR3 spans 17 residues. The CDR3 here is CASSLRRQGGLNTEAFF. DNA of the CDR3: TGCGCCAGCAGCTTGCGCAGACAGGGGGGACTGAACACTGAAGCTTTCTTT.

This rearrangement joins TRBV27 to TRBJ1-1; TRBD1 is a possible D gene (5 bases). Trimming pared 6 bases from V and 7 bases from J, leaving 12 bases between. Germline V CDR1 and CDR2: MNHEY, SMNVEV (reference sequence). The CDR3 contains 12 residues. The CDR3 DNA reads TGTGCCAGCAGAAACCCGGGGCTTGAAGCTTTCTTT. Protein sequence: CASRNPGLEAFF.

The V and J genes are TRBV6-5 and TRBJ2-5; TRBD2 aligns across 7 bases. The CDR3 runs 13 residues. V lost 4 bases to trimming and J lost 3 bases; unmatched junction nucleotides: 2. In germline, CDR1 is MNHEY, CDR2 SVGAGI. The CDR3 DNA follows: TGTGCCAGCAGTTGGACTAGTAAAGAGACCCAGTACTTC. Translated: CASSWTSKETQYF.

This chain's CDR3 is CASSLRIGGGYTF. CDR3 nucleotides: TGTGCCAGCAGTTTAAGAATAGGGGGAGGCTACACCTTC. The rearrangement links TRBV12-3 or TRBV12-4 to TRBJ1-2; possible D gene TRBD1, 6 bases. This CDR3 is built from 13 residues. V was cut by 2 bases and J by 8 bases, with 12 bases left in between.

The chain carries TRBV7-2 and TRBJ2-2, with D perhaps matching TRBD1 or TRBD2 (5 bases each). Germline V lookup: CDR1 SGHTA, CDR2 FQGNSA. V gave up 5 bases and J gave up 4 bases, with 11 bases separating them. This CDR3 region has 14 residues. Here the CDR3 reads CASSPRAGTGELFF. Written as DNA, the CDR3 is TGTGCCAGCAGCCCCAGGGCGGGCACCGGGGAGCTGTTTTTT.

The gene calls are TRBV9 and TRBJ2-3; D possibly corresponds to TRBD2 (5 bases). The germline V gene encodes CDR1 SGDLS and CDR2 YYNGEE. This CDR3 comprises 13 residues. V shed 0 bases and J shed 4 bases, with 6 bases lying between them. The CDR3 bases are TGTGCCAGCAGCGTAGGAGGGCCAGATACGCAGTATTTT. Translation gives CASSVGGPDTQYF.

This clone has just a few counts. The rearrangement joins TRBV7-3 to TRBJ2-1; weak D call: TRBD2 (5 bases). Germline values: CDR1 SGHTA, CDR2 FQGTGA. Trimming removed 4 bases at V and 13 bases at J, with 17 bases between. This CDR3 has 13 residues. The CDR3 region is CASSSTSGGRQFF. The CDR3 DNA reads TGTGCCAGCAGCTCGACGAGCGGAGGAAGACAGTTCTTC.

This rearrangement joins TRBV4-2 to TRBJ2-1, with D hard to call. Trimming took 1 base from V and 5 from J, leaving 9 bases between them. Germline V gives CDR1 LGHNA, CDR2 YNFKEQ. This CDR3 is 14 amino acids long. The CDR3 DNA is TGTGCCAGCAGCCAAGCCCCGAACAACAATGAGCAGTTCTTC. Protein: CASSQAPNNNEQFF.

This rearrangement joins TRBV7-3 to TRBJ2-1, with 8 bases matching TRBD1. Germline CDR1 SGHTA, CDR2 FQGTGA. This CDR3 is built from 16 residues. J lost 3 bases, V lost 4 bases, and 8 bases had no gene match. In nucleotides, the CDR3 is TGTGCCAGCAGCTCAACTCAGGACAGGGACTACAATGAGCAGTTCTTC. Its protein product is CASSSTQDRDYNEQFF.

In this sample, this clone turned up once. The chain is built from TRBV4-1 and TRBJ1-4; no clear D. This CDR3 region has 14 residues. The V gene lost 0 bases and the J gene lost 0 bases, with 2 bases spanning the gap. Per the germline V gene, CDR1 is MGHRA and CDR2 is YSYEKL. This chain's CDR3 is CASSQDATNEKLFF. In DNA, the CDR3 is TGCGCCAGCAGCCAAGACGCAACTAATGAAAAACTGTTTTTT.

V gene TRBV11-2 combines with J gene TRBJ1-2; D is perhaps TRBD1 (6 bases). The CDR3 extends over 15 amino acids. The ends were cut back, 4 bases at V and 4 bases at J, with 16 bases in the middle. Germline CDR1 reads SGHAT; CDR2 reads FQNNGV. This chain's CDR3 is CASSSPVGGLYGYTF. In DNA, the CDR3 is TGTGCCAGCAGCTCCCCCGTCGGGGGGCTCTATGGCTACACCTTC.

This clone was picked up a small number of times. V is TRBV27 and J is TRBJ1-4; D is ambiguous. The CDR3 spans 15 residues. Germline V gene sequence: CDR1 MNHEY, CDR2 SMNVEV (reference sequence). The ends were cut back, 5 bases at V and 4 bases at J, with 14 bases in the middle. In DNA form, the CDR3 reads TGTGCCAGCAGTCCCTCTGTCACCCTTAATGAAAAACTGTTTTTT. Its protein product is CASSPSVTLNEKLFF.

V usage is TRBV12-3 or TRBV12-4 and J usage is TRBJ1-2; TRBD1 might be the D (6 bases). V was cut by 6 bases and J by 3 bases, with 11 bases left in between. The CDR3 is made up of 13 amino acids. The CDR3 DNA is TGTGCCAGCAGCTCGGGACAATACTATGGCTACACCTTC. This codes for CASSSGQYYGYTF.

J is TRBJ1-2 and V is TRBV6-1; a possible D gene is TRBD1 (5 bases). Germline lookup yields CDR1 MNHNS and CDR2 SASEGT. V was cut by 3 bases and J by 5 bases, with 16 bases left in between. The CDR3 extends over 15 amino acids. The CDR3 here is CASSETTDQGYGYTF. The CDR3, as DNA: TGTGCCAGCAGTGAGACGACAGACCAGGGATATGGCTACACCTTC.

The CDR3 protein is CASSSPLRGMNTEAFF. DNA for the CDR3: TGTGCCAGCAGCTCCCCGTTACGAGGGATGAACACTGAAGCTTTCTTT. The chain combines TRBV5-4 with TRBJ1-1; no clear D. Germline loops: CDR1 SGHNT, CDR2 YYREEE (reference sequence). V shed 3 bases and J shed 0 bases, with 15 bases lying between them. This CDR3 is 16 amino acids long.

The V call is TRBV5-4, the J call TRBJ2-1, with 13 nucleotides matching TRBD2. V gave up 4 bases and J gave up 7 bases; unmatched junction bases: 5. Germline V lookup: CDR1 SGHNT, CDR2 YYREEE (reference sequence). The CDR3 runs 15 residues. Written as DNA, the CDR3 is TGTGCCAGCAGCAAACTAGCGGGGGGGCCAAATGAGCAGTTCTTC. Amino acid sequence: CASSKLAGGPNEQFF.